The entry below gives a single T cell receptor beta chain sequence along with its context. These data belong to a study of control samples from healthy donors and cancer patients. V lost 2 bases, J lost 4 bases, and 6 bases lay in between. Germline V CDR1 and CDR2: WSHSY, SAAADI. The CDR3 contains 13 residues. The assay was immunoSEQ multiplex PCR, and TCRdb's table has in-frame clones only and misses some. The sample contains roughly 95,000 clones, just under 95% of which appear only once. The specimen was blood. This receptor was obtained from a human donor in good health. The donor label of this sample is uncertain. The chain links TRBV10-2 to TRBJ1-5; D is ambiguous. The CDR3 region has the DNA TGCGCCAGCAGTGAGGGGGTTAATCAGCCCCAGCATTTT. As protein: CASSEGVNQPQHF.